This is a list of T cell receptor beta chains from one sample in a study of T cells after yellow fever vaccination. Each CDR3 protein gets one entry after TCRdb re-called the 5' RACE reads with MiXCR. The sample lists around 230,000 distinct CDR3 sequences; about 7% were seen once. The sequenced sample was CD4+ T cells sorted from PBMCs, obtained on the day of the yellow fever booster vaccination. These receptors were obtained from a man younger than 45 who received the YFV17D yellow fever vaccine. Both conserved end residues are part of each CDR3. A D gene is named only where the DNA matches it firmly. Clone size is stated in some rows and not others, as once, few, many or a class when expanded.

>TRBD1|TRBJ2-1|many|TRBV20-1
CSGDRAYNEQFF
>TRBD2|TRBJ2-1|many|TRBV23-1
CASSQSLVAGGKSNEQFF
>-|TRBJ2-1|few|TRBV11-3
CASSLLPTSIHEQFF
>-|TRBJ2-3|many|TRBV28
CASSRRTQYF
>TRBD1|TRBJ1-1|many|TRBV29-1
CSVASDRGWNTEAFF
>-|TRBJ2-2|many|TRBV25-1
CASSESQWGTGELFF
>-|TRBJ2-4|many|TRBV11-3
CASSPGGSRAKNIQYF
>TRBD1|TRBJ1-4|few|TRBV20-1
CSARDREGEKLFF
>-|TRBJ2-3|many|TRBV6-2/TRBV6-3
CASSTPRPADTQYF
>TRBD2|TRBJ2-1|-|TRBV28
CASGPGGARGKPTSNEQFF
>-|TRBJ2-1|few|TRBV20-1
CSVPSLASNEQFF
>-|TRBJ2-5|-|TRBV4-3
CASSQDMAGRGTQYF
>-|TRBJ2-7|few|TRBV29-1
CSVSRGRNEQYF
>-|TRBJ1-1|many|TRBV11-2
CASSLSLATEAFF
>TRBD2|TRBJ2-2|many|TRBV10-3
CAISSTSPLGGELFF
>-|TRBJ2-7|-|TRBV7-2
CASPPTDQVTKEQYF
>-|TRBJ2-5|many|TRBV28
CASRKETQYF
>TRBD2|TRBJ2-3|many|TRBV7-2
CASSFGGRPTDTQYF
>-|TRBJ2-1|-|TRBV9
CASSASGADYNEQFF
>-|TRBJ2-3|many|TRBV7-6
CASSLAGRGDVDTQYF
>TRBD2|TRBJ2-1|few|TRBV19
CASSRSSGSGSEQFF
>-|TRBJ1-5|once|TRBV18
CASSPEATGNQPQHF